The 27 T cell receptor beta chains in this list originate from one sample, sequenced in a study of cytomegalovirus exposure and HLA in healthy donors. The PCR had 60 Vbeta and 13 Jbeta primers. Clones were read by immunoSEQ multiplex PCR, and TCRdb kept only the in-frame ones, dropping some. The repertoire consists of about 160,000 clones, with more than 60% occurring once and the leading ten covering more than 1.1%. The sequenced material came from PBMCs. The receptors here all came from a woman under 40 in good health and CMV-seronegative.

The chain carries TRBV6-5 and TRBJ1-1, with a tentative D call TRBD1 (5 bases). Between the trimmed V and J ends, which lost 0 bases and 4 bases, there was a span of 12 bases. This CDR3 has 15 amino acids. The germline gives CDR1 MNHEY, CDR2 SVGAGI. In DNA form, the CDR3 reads TGTGCCAGCAGTTACTCGGGGGAGGCTAGCACTGAAGCTTTCTTT. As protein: CASSYSGEASTEAFF.

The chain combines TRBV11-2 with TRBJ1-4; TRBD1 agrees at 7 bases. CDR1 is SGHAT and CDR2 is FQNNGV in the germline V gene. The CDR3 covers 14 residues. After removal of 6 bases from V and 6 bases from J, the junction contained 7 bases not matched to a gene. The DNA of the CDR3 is TGTGCCAGCAGTTTTGACAGGGCGGATGAAAAACTGTTTTTT. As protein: CASSFDRADEKLFF.

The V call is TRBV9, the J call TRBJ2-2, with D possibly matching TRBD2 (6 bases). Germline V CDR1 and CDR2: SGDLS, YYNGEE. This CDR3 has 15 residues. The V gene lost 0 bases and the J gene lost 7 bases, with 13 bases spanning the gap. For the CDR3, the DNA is TGTGCCAGCAGCGTAGACCGCCCCGGGAGCGGGGAGCTGTTTTTT. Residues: CASSVDRPGSGELFF.

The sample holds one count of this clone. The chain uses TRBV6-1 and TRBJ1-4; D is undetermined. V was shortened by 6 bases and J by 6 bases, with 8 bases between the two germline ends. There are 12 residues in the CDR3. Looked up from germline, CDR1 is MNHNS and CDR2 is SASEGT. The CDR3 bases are TGTGCCAGCAGCCGCGGGTATGAAAAACTGTTTTTT. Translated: CASSRGYEKLFF.

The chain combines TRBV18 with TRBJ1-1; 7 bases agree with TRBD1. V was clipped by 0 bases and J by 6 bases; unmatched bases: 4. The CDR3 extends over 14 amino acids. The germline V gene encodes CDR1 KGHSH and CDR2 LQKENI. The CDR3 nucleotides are TGTGCCAGCTCACCACCGGACAGGAGGCCTGAAGCTTTCTTT. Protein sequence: CASSPPDRRPEAFF.

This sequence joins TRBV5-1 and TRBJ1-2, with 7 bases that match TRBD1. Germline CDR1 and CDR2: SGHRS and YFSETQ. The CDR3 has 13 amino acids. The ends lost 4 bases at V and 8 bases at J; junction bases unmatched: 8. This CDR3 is CASSTTGMEGYTF. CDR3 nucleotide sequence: TGCGCCAGCAGCACGACAGGGATGGAAGGCTACACCTTC.

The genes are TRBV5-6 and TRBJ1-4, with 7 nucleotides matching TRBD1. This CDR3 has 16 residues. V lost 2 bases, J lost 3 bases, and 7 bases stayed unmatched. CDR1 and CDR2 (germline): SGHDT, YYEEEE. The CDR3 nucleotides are TGTGCCAGCAGCTTTAGCTACAGGGGAGCTAATGAAAAACTGTTTTTT. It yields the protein CASSFSYRGANEKLFF.

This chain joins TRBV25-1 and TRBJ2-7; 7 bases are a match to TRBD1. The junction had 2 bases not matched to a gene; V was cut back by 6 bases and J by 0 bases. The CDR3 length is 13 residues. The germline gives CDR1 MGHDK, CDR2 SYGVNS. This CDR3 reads CASSRDSSYEQYF. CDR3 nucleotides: TGTGCCAGCAGCCGGGACAGCTCCTACGAGCAGTACTTC.

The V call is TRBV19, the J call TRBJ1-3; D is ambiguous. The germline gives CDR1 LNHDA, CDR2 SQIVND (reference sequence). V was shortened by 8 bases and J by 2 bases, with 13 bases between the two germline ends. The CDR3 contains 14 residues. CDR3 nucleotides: TGTGCCAGTGCAGCAGGTGCCCCTGGAAACACCATATATTTT. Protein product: CASAAGAPGNTIYF.

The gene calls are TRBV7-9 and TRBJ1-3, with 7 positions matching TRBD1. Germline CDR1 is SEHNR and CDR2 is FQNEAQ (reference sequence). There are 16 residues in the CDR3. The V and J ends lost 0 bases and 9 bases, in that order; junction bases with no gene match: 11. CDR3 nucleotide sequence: TGTGCCAGCAGCTTAGCGCTGACAGGGCCCTCAGGCACCATATATTTT. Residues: CASSLALTGPSGTIYF.

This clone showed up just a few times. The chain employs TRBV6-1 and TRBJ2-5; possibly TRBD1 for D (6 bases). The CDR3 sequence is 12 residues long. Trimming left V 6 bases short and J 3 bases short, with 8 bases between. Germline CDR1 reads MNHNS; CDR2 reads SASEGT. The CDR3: CASRRTEETQYF. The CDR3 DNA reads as TGTGCCAGCAGGAGGACAGAAGAGACCCAGTACTTC.

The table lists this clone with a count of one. CDR3 sequence: CASSERGGEKLFF. As DNA, the CDR3 is TGTGCCAGTAGTGAAAGGGGGGGTGAAAAACTGTTTTTT. This chain uses TRBV19 with TRBJ1-4; the D gene is possibly TRBD1 (6 bases). This CDR3 has 13 residues. The ends were cut back, 5 bases at V and 7 bases at J, with 11 bases in the middle. Germline CDR1 and CDR2: LNHDA and SQIVND (reference sequence). Combining the CDR3 with reference TRBV19 and TRBJ1-4 gives the whole variable domain DGGITQSPKYLFRKEGQNVTLSCEQNLNHDAMYWYRQDPGQGLRLIYYSQIVNDFQKGDIAEGYSVSREKKESFPLTVTSAQKNPTAFYLCASSERGGEKLFFGSGTQLSVL.

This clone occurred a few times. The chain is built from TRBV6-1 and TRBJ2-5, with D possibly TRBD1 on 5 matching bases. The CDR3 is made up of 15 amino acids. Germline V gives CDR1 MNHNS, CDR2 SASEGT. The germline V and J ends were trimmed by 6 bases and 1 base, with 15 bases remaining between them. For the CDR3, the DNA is TGTGCCAGCAGCCAGATAGGACATATCCAAGAGACCCAGTACTTC. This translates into CASSQIGHIQETQYF.

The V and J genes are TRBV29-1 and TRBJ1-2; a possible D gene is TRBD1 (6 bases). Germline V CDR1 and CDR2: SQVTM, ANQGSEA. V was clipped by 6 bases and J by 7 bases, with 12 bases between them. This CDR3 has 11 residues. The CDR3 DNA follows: TGCAGCGTCCCCAGGGGTGTTGGCTACACCTTC. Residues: CSVPRGVGYTF.

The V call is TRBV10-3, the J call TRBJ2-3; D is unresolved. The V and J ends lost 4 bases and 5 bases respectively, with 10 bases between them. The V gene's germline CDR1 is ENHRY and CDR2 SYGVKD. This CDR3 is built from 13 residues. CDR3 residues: CAISGPGGDTQYF. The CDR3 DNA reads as TGTGCCATCAGTGGTCCCGGTGGAGATACGCAGTATTTT.

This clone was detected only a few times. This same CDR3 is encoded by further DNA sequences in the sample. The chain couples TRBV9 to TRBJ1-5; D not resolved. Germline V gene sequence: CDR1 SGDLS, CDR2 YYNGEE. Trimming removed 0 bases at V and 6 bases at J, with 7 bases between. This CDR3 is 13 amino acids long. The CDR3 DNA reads TGTGCCAGCAGCGTAGCAACGGGTCAGCCCCAGCATTTT. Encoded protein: CASSVATGQPQHF.

The CDR3 coding sequence is TGTGCCTGGAGTCTCGGACAGACCTACGAGCAGTACTTC. Amino acids: CAWSLGQTYEQYF. The chain couples TRBV30 to TRBJ2-7; a possible D gene is TRBD1 (6 bases). The V end lost 2 bases, the J end lost 2 bases, and 10 bases lay between the germline ends. The CDR3 totals 13 residues. Germline assignment: CDR1 GTSNPN and CDR2 SVGIG (reference sequence).

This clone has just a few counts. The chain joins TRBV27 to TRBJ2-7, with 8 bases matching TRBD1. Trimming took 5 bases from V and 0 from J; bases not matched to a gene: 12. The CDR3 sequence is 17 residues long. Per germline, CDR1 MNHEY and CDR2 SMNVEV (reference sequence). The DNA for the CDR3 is TGTGCCAGCAGTCAGTACTCAGGGACAGGACCCTCCTACGAGCAGTACTTC. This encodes CASSQYSGTGPSYEQYF.

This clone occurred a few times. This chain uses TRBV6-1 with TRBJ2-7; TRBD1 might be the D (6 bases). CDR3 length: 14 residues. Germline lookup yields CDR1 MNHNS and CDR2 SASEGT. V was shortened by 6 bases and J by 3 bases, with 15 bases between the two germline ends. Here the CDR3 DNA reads TGTGCCAGCAGCGTCGACAGGTTTATCTACGAGCAGTACTTC. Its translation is CASSVDRFIYEQYF.

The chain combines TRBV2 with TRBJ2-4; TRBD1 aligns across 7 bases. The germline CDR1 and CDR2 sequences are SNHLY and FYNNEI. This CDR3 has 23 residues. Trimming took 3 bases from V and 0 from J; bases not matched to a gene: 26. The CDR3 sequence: CASSDWIRLPLQGNGIAKNIQYF. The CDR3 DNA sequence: TGTGCCAGCAGTGATTGGATTCGTCTCCCACTACAGGGGAACGGGATAGCCAAAAACATTCAGTACTTC.

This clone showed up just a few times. CDR3 sequence: CASSQTGRNTEAFF. In DNA form, the CDR3 reads TGTGCCAGCAGCCAAACAGGCCGGAACACTGAAGCTTTCTTT. The chain recombines TRBV14 with TRBJ1-1; D might be TRBD1 (5 bases). V was shortened by 2 bases and J by 1 base, with 8 bases between the two germline ends. CDR3 size: 14 residues. The V gene's germline CDR1 is SGHDN and CDR2 FVKESK.

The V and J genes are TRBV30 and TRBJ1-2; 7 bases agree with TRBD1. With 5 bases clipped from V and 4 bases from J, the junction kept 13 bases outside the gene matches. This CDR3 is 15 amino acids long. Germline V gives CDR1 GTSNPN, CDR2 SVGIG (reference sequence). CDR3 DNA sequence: TGTGCCTGGCCTCTGACAGGGCGCCTACTCTATGGCTACACCTTC. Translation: CAWPLTGRLLYGYTF.

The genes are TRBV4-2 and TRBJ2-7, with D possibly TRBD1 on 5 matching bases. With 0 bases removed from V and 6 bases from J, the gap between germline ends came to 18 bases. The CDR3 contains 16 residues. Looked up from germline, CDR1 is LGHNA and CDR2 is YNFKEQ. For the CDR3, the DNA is TGTGCCAGCAGCCAAGATGCGGCAGGGCAAAATCGCGAGCAGTACTTC. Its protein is CASSQDAAGQNREQYF.

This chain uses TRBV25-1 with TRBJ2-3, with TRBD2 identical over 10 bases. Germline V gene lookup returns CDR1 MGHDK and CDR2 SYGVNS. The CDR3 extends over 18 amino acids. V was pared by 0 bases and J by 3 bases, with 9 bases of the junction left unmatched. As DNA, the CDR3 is TGTGCCAGCAGTGAATATTTGGTTGAGCGGGGGGGTACAGATACGCAGTATTTT. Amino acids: CASSEYLVERGGTDTQYF. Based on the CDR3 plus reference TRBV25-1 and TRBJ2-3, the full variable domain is EADIYQTPRYLVIGTGKKITLECSQTMGHDKMYWYQQDPGMELHLIHYSYGVNSTEKGDLSSESTVSRIRTEHFPLTLESARPSHTSQYLCASSEYLVERGGTDTQYFGPGTRLTVL.

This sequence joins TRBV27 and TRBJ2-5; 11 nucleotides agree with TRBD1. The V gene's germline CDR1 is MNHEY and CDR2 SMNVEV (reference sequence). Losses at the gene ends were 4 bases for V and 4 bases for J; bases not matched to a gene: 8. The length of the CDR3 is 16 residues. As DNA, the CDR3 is TGTGCCAGCAGTTCCGCCGGACAGGGGGCGAGAGAGACCCAGTACTTC. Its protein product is CASSSAGQGARETQYF.

Here the CDR3 reads CASSILWSNTEAFF. CDR3 coding DNA: TGTGCCAGTAGTATTTTATGGAGCAACACTGAAGCTTTCTTT. The rearrangement joins TRBV19 to TRBJ1-1, with unresolved D. CDR3 length equals 14 residues. Between the trimmed V and J ends, which lost 3 bases and 2 bases, there was a span of 10 bases. Germline assignment: CDR1 LNHDA and CDR2 SQIVND (reference sequence). The entire variable domain, with the rest obtained from reference TRBV19 and TRBJ1-1, is as follows: DGGITQSPKYLFRKEGQNVTLSCEQNLNHDAMYWYRQDPGQGLRLIYYSQIVNDFQKGDIAEGYSVSREKKESFPLTVTSAQKNPTAFYLCASSILWSNTEAFFGQGTRLTVV.

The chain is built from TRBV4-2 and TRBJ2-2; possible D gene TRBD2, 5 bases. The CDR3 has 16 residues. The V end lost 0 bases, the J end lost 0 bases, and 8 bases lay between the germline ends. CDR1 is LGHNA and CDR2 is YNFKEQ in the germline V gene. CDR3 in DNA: TGTGCCAGCAGCCAAGAGACGGGGACGAACACCGGGGAGCTGTTTTTT. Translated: CASSQETGTNTGELFF.